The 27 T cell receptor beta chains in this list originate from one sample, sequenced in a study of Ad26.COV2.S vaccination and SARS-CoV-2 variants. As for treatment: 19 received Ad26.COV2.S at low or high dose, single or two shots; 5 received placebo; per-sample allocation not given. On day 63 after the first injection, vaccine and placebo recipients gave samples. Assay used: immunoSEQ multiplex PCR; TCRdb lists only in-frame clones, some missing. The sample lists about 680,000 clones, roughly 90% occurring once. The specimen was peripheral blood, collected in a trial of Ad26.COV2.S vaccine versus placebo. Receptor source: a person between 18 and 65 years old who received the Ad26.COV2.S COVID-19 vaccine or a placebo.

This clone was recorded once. CDR3 nucleotide sequence: TGTGCCAGCAGCTTAGCGAGAAGGGGGCGTTGGGAGACCCAGTACTTC. Protein: CASSLARRGRWETQYF. The chain recombines TRBV7-2 with TRBJ2-5, with 7 nucleotides matching TRBD1. Germline CDR1 reads SGHTA; CDR2 reads FQGNSA. The CDR3 totals 16 residues. Losses at the gene ends were 0 bases for V and 5 bases for J; bases not matched to a gene: 9.

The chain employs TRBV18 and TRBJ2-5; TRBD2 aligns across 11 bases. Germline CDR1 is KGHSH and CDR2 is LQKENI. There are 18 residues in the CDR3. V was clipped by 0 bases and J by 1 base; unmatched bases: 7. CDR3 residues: CASSPPGLADVFQETQYF. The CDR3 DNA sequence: TGTGCCAGCTCACCACCGGGACTAGCGGACGTATTCCAAGAGACCCAGTACTTC.

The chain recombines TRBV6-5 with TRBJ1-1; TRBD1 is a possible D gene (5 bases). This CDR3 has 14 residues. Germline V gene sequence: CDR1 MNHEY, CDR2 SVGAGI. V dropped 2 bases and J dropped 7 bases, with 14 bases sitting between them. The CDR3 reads CASSYGRGADEAFF. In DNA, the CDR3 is TGTGCCAGCAGTTACGGCCGCGGGGCTGATGAAGCTTTCTTT.

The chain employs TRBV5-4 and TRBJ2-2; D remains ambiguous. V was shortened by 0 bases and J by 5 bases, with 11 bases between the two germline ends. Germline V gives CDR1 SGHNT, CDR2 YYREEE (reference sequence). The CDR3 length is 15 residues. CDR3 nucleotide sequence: TGTGCCAGCAGCTTGGGCAGGATGAGTACCGGGGAGCTGTTTTTT. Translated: CASSLGRMSTGELFF.

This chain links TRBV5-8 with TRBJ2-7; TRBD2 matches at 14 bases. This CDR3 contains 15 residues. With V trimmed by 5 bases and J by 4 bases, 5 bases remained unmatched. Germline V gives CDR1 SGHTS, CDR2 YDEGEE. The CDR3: CASRTGLAGGYEQYF. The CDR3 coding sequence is TGTGCCAGCAGAACCGGACTAGCGGGGGGTTACGAGCAGTACTTC.

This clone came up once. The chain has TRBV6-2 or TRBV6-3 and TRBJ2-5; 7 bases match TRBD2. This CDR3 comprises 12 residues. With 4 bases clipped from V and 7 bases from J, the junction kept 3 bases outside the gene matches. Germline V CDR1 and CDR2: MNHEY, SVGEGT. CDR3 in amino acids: CASSSSGGTQYF. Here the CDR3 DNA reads TGTGCCAGCAGTTCCTCGGGAGGGACCCAGTACTTC.

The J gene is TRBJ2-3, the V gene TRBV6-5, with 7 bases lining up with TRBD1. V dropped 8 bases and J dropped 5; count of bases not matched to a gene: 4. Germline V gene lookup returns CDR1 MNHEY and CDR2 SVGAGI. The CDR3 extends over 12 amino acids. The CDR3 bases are TGTGCCAGCGGAGGACAGGTAGATACGCAGTATTTT. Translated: CASGGQVDTQYF.

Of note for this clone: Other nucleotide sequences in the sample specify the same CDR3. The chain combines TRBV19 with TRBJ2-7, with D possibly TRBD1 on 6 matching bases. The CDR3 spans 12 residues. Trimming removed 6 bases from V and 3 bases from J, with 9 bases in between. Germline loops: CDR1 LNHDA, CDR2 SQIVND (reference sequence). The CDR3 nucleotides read TGTGCCAGTAGCGCACAGGGCTACGAGCAGTACTTC. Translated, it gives CASSAQGYEQYF. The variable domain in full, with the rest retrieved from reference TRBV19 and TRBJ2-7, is DGGITQSPKYLFRKEGQNVTLSCEQNLNHDAMYWYRQDPGQGLRLIYYSQIVNDFQKGDIAEGYSVSREKKESFPLTVTSAQKNPTAFYLCASSAQGYEQYFGPGTRLTVT.

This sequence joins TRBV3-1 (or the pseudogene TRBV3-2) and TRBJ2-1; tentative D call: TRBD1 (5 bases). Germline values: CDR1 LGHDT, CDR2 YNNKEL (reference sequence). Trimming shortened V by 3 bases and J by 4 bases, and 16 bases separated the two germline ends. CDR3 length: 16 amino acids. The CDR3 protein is CASSQQGPNFYNEQFF. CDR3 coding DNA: TGTGCCAGCAGCCAGCAGGGTCCCAACTTTTACAATGAGCAGTTCTTC.

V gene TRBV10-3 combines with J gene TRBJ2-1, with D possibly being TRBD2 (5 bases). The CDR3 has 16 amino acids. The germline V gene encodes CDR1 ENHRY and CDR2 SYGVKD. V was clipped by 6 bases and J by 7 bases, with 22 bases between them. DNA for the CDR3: TGTGCCATCAGCTCGCCGGGGAGCGGAGCTTGGAATGAGCAGTTCTTC. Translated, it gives CAISSPGSGAWNEQFF.

The CDR3 sequence: CASSAGTSPDTQYF. CDR3 nucleotide sequence: TGTGCCAGCAGCGCGGGGACTAGCCCCGATACGCAGTATTTT. V usage is TRBV9 and J usage is TRBJ2-3, with 9 bases that match TRBD2. CDR1 SGDLS and CDR2 YYNGEE come from the germline V gene. This CDR3 region has 14 residues. The V gene end was trimmed by 3 bases and the J gene end by 6 bases; junction bases not matched to a gene: 5.

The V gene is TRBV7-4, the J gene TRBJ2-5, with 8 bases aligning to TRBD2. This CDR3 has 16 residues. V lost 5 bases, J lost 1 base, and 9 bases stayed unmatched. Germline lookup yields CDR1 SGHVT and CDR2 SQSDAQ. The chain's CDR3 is CASSPYSSGVQETQYF. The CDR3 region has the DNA TGTGCCAGCAGCCCCTATAGTAGCGGGGTCCAAGAGACCCAGTACTTC.

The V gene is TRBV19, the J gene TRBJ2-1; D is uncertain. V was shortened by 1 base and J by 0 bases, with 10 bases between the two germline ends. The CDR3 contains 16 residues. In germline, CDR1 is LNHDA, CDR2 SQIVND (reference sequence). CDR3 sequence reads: CASSIGGYSSYNEQFF. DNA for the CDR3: TGTGCCAGTAGTATAGGCGGCTACAGCTCCTACAATGAGCAGTTCTTC. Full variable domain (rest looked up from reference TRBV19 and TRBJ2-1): DGGITQSPKYLFRKEGQNVTLSCEQNLNHDAMYWYRQDPGQGLRLIYYSQIVNDFQKGDIAEGYSVSREKKESFPLTVTSAQKNPTAFYLCASSIGGYSSYNEQFFGPGTRLTVL.

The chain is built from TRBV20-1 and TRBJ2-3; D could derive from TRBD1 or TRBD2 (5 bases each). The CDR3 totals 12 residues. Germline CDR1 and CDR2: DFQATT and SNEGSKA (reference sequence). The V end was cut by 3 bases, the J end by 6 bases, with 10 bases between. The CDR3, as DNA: TGCAGTGCTAGTAATGAGGGGGATACGCAGTATTTT. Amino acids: CSASNEGDTQYF.

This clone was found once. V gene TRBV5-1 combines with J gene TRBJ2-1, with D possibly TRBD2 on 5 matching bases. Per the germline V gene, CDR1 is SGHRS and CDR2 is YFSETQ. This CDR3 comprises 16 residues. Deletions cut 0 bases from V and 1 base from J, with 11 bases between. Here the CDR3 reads CASSLVLAPSYNEQFF. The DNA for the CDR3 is TGCGCCAGCAGCTTGGTTCTAGCTCCGTCCTACAATGAGCAGTTCTTC.

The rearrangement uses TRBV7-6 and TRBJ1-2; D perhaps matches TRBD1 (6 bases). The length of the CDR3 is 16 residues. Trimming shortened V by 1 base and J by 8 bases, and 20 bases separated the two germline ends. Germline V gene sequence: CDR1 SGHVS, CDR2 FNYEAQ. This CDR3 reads CASSLGGTTIYSGYTF. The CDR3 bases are TGTGCCAGCAGCTTAGGGGGGACAACTATCTATTCGGGCTACACCTTC.

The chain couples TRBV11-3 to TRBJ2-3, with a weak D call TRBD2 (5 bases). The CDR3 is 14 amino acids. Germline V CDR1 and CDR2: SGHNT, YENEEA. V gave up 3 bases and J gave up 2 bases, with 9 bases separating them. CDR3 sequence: CASSFGGYTDTQYF. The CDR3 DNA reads TGTGCCAGCAGCTTCGGAGGATACACAGATACGCAGTATTTT.

In DNA form, the CDR3 reads TGCGCCAGCAGCCAAGGGAGCTCGGGTGACACAGATACGCAGTATTTT. Protein sequence: CASSQGSSGDTDTQYF. J is TRBJ2-3 and V is TRBV4-1, with D unclear. The CDR3 is made up of 16 amino acids. CDR1 and CDR2 (germline): MGHRA, YSYEKL. Trimming cost V 1 base and J 2 bases, with 13 bases left between them.

CDR3 nucleotide sequence: TGTGCCAGCAGCCAAAACGTCGGGTACGCCGGGGAGCTGTTTTTT. Translating gives CASSQNVGYAGELFF. The genes are TRBV3-1 (or the pseudogene TRBV3-2) and TRBJ2-2; D unclear. CDR1 and CDR2 (germline): LGHDT, YNNKEL (reference sequence). The CDR3 loop spans 15 amino acids. V was clipped by 2 bases and J by 6 bases, with 13 bases between them.

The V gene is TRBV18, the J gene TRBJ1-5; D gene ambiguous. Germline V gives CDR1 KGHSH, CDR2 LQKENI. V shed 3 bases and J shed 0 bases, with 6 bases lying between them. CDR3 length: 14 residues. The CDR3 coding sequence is TGTGCCAGCTCACCTGCGGGTAGCAATCAGCCCCAGCATTTT. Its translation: CASSPAGSNQPQHF.

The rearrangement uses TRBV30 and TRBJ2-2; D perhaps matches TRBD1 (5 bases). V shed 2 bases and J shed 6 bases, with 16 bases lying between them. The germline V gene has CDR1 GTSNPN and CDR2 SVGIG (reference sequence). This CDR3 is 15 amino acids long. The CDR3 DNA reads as TGTGCCTGGAGTCGGGCAGGGAATGCCGCCGGGGAGCTGTTTTTT. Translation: CAWSRAGNAAGELFF.

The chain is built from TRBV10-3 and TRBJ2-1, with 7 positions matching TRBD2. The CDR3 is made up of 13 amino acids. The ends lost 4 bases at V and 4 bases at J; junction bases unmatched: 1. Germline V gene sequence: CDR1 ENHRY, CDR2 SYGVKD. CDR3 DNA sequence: TGTGCCATCAGTGGGGACTATTACAATGAGCAGTTCTTC. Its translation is CAISGDYYNEQFF.

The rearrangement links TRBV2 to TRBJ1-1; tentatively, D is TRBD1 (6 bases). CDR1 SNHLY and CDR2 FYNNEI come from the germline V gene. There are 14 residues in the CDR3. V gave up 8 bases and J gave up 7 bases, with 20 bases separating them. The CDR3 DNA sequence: TGTGCCAGCTTATGGGACACCCCATCCCGTGAAGCTTTCTTT. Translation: CASLWDTPSREAFF. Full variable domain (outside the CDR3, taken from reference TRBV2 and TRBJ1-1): EPEVTQTPSHQVTQMGQEVILRCVPISNHLYFYWYRQILGQKVEFLVSFYNNEISEKSEIFDDQFSVERPDGSNFTLKIRSTKLEDSAMYFCASLWDTPSREAFFGQGTRLTVV.

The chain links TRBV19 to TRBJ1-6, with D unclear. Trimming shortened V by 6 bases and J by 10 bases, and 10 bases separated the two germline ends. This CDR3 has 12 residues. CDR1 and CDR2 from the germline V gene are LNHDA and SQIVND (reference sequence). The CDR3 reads CASRERGSPLHF. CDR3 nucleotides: TGTGCCAGTAGGGAACGGGGATCACCCCTCCACTTT.

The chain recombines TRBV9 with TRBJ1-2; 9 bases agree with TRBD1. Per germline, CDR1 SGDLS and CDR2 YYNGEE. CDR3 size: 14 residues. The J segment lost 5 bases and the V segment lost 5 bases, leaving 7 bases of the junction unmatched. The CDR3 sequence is CASRADRGGYGYTF. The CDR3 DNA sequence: TGTGCCAGCAGGGCGGACAGGGGAGGTTATGGCTACACCTTC.

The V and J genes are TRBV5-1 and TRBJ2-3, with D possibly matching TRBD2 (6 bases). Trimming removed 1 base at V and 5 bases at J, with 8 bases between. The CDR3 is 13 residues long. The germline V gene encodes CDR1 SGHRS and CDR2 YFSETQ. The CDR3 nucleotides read TGCGCCAGCAGCTTGCCGGGGGTAGATACGCAGTATTTT. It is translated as CASSLPGVDTQYF.

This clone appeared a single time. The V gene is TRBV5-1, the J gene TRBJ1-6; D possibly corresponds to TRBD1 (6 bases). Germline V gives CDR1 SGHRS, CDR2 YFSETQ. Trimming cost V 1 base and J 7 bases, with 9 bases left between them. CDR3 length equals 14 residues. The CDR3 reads CASSLWGQNSPLHF. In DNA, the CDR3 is TGCGCCAGCAGCTTGTGGGGGCAGAATTCACCCCTCCACTTT.